The 8 T cell receptor beta chains listed next were all sequenced from one sample in a study of blood T cells in healthy people across ages. A second about 6 to 12 cycle PCR used barcoded and J-beta primers. TCRdb called the 5' RACE reads again in MiXCR, with one record for every CDR3 protein. The sample lists 540,000 or so distinct CDR3 sequences; less than 25% were seen once. The sample also formed part of further work on T cells of mothers and their children.

Source material: blood. The origin of the receptors is a boy aged 5 to 17 in good health.

The V and J genes are TRBV27 and TRBJ1-2; TRBD1 matches 7 bases. The length of the CDR3 is 15 residues. V trimming: 6 bases; J trimming: 6 bases; junction bases outside the gene matches: 13. Per germline, CDR1 MNHEY and CDR2 SMNVEV (reference sequence). For the CDR3, the DNA is TGTGCCAGCAGCTTAGGACAGGCCCTCGGCGATGGCTACACCTTC. It encodes CASSLGQALGDGYTF.

This chain links TRBV7-9 with TRBJ2-1, with 7 bases identical to TRBD2. This CDR3 has 15 residues. V gave up 0 bases and J gave up 4 bases; unmatched junction bases: 3. Germline CDR1 and CDR2: SEHNR and FQNEAQ (reference sequence). DNA of the CDR3: TGTGCCAGCAGCTTAGCGGGGGGGGAATACAATGAGCAGTTCTTC. It is translated as CASSLAGGEYNEQFF. The full variable domain, in which reference TRBV7-9 and TRBJ2-1 provide the parts outside the CDR3, is DTGVSQNPRHKITKRGQNVTFRCDPISEHNRLYWYRQTLGQGPEFLTYFQNEAQLEKSRLLSDRFSAERPKGSFSTLEIQRTEQGDSAMYLCASSLAGGEYNEQFFGPGTRLTVL.

This clonotype was counted between two and nine times. The chain links TRBV19 to TRBJ2-1; 7 positions match TRBD1. The CDR3 is 17 residues long. Germline V CDR1 and CDR2: LNHDA, SQIVND (reference sequence). J lost 1 base, V lost 4 bases, and 10 bases had no gene match. CDR3 sequence (DNA): TGTGCCAGTAGTACTCTTCGGACAGGAGCTTCCTACAATGAGCAGTTCTTC. This codes for CASSTLRTGASYNEQFF.

This clonotype turned up a few times. This chain uses TRBV7-9 with TRBJ2-7; 7 bases fit TRBD1. The germline V gene encodes CDR1 SEHNR and CDR2 FQNEAQ (reference sequence). This CDR3 contains 18 residues. V lost 4 bases and J lost 0; bases outside the gene matches: 15. CDR3 sequence reads: CASSSDHRPGQSSYEQYF. In DNA form, the CDR3 reads TGTGCCAGCAGCTCAGACCACCGTCCGGGACAGAGCTCCTACGAGCAGTACTTC.

This clonotype was seen a few times. The chain has TRBV10-3 and TRBJ2-6; the match to TRBD2 covers 7 bases. Germline CDR1 and CDR2: ENHRY and SYGVKD. The CDR3 length is 15 residues. The ends lost 7 bases at V and 0 bases at J; junction bases unmatched: 3. The CDR3 region has the DNA TGTGCCATCAATTCGGGGGGCTCTGGGGCCAACGTCCTGACTTTC. Translation: CAINSGGSGANVLTF.

The V and J genes are TRBV27 and TRBJ2-5; 14 positions agree with TRBD2. CDR1 and CDR2 from the germline V gene are MNHEY and SMNVEV (reference sequence). The ends lost 5 bases at V and 3 bases at J; junction bases unmatched: 14. The CDR3 spans 19 residues. CDR3 sequence (DNA): TGTGCCAGCAGTCCCTTGTGGACTAGCGGGAGGCAAGAGAAAGAGACCCAGTACTTC. It is translated as CASSPLWTSGRQEKETQYF.

This clonotype was seen ten or more times. The chain is built from TRBV2 and TRBJ2-3, with D tentatively TRBD2 (6 bases). V lost 6 bases and J 0 bases, leaving 13 bases between the germline ends. Germline-derived CDR1 and CDR2 are SNHLY and FYNNEI. This CDR3 is built from 15 residues. CDR3: CASSAGTHSTDTQYF. CDR3 nucleotides: TGTGCCAGCAGCGCCGGGACTCATAGCACAGATACGCAGTATTTT.

This clonotype has just a few counts. V and J are TRBV4-3 and TRBJ2-2, with D maybe TRBD1 (5 bases). Between the trimmed V and J ends, which lost 0 bases and 5 bases, there was a span of 16 bases. The CDR3 sequence is 17 residues long. The V gene's germline CDR1 is LGHNA and CDR2 YSLEER. CDR3 region: CASSQDVGVPRTGELFF. The CDR3 region has the DNA TGCGCCAGCAGCCAAGATGTAGGGGTCCCTCGAACCGGGGAGCTGTTTTTT.